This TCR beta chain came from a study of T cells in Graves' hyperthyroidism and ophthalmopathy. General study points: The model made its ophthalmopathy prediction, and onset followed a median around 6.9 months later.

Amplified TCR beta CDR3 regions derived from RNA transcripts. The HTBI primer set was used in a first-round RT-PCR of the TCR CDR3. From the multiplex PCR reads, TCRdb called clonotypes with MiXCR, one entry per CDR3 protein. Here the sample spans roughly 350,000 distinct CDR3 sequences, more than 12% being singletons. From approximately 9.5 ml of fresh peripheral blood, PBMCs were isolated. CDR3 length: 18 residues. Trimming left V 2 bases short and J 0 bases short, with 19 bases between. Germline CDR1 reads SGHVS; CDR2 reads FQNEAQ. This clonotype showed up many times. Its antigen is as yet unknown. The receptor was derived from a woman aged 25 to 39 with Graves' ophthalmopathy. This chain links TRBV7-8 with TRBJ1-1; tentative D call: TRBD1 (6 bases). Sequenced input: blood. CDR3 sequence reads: CASSLRDNPWGLNTEAFF. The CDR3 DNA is TGTGCCAGCAGCTTAAGGGACAACCCATGGGGGCTGAACACTGAAGCTTTCTTT.